This T cell receptor beta chain was recovered during a study of T-cell reconstitution after alpha-beta-depleted transplantation in children listed by TCRdb under 2016. Context from the whole study: Using TCR repertoire profiling, the study quantitatively followed how T-cell immune reconstitution unfolded in children after TCRalphabeta/CD19-depleted allogeneic hematopoietic cell transplantation. Study-level results and caveats: Over subsequent months, a decline in hyperexpanded clone frequencies was noted, and after one year, T-cell counts and TCRbeta diversity were mostly ascribed to newly produced T cells. About two months after transplant, the apparently early recovery of alphabetaT-cell counts reportedly depended on just several hundred clones that had expanded rapidly and came from non-depleted graft cells. In some patients, the high TCRbeta diversity seen at day 60 was put down to recipient T cells and intrathymic progenitors that had survived conditioning.

The library relied on PCR. TCRdb records Illumina HiSeq 2500 as the sequencer. To normalize quantification of the TCRbeta repertoire, the TCR libraries were built with molecular barcoding that relied on unique molecular identifiers. Starting from the raw public reads, TCRdb applied fastp trimming at Q25, assembled clones with MiXCR and retained in-frame beta chains. A single entry per CDR3 protein holds the most common genes and DNA from its merged rows. In this sample the table shows over 450,000 distinct CDR3 sequences, about 11% of which occur a single time. Roughly 2.1% of the sample is in the top ten clones. This sample's treatment or condition label indicates: allogeneic hematopoietic cell transplantation with graft depleted of TCRalphabeta T cells and CD19 B cells. TCRalphabeta/CD19-depleted allogeneic hematopoietic cell grafts were given to the transplant recipients, all of whom were children.

Of note for this clonotype: Its antigen target is currently unknown. A much larger clone lies one base from this, so it may be a read error.

This specimen consisted of PBMCs, obtained before TCRalphabeta/CD19-depleted stem cell transplant. The sequence derives from a child aged 2-15 years with inherited bone marrow failure, due to receive a stem cell transplant.

At the DNA level, the sequence is TGTGCCAGCAGCCAATTATGCGCACGGGAGCAGTACTTC. It is translated as CASSQLCAREQYF. The chain is assembled from TRBV3-1 and TRBJ2-7, with the identity of the D gene unclear. Including cysteine and phenylalanine, the CDR3 has 13 amino acids. Only the CDR3 DNA stays, 39 bases, in frame from base 1. Reading the germline V gene (reference sequence) gives CDR1 LGHDT and CDR2 YNNKEL. Deletion took 2 bases off V and 7 bases off J, with a span of 12 bases between the germline ends.